Listed below are T cell receptor beta chains from one sample, sequenced in a study of post-analysis software for immune sequencing data. Via MiXCR, TCRdb re-called the PCR reads, giving one row per CDR3 protein. The sample lists about 540,000 distinct CDR3 sequences; 30% to 40% were seen once. The sample comprised blood. These receptors all come from a girl under 18 with multiple sclerosis. CDR3s include the opening cysteine and the closing phenylalanine or tryptophan. A D gene is named only where the DNA matches it firmly. Expanded clones get a size class; other rows say once, few or many, or leave the size out.

d_gene	len	abundance	j_gene	v_gene	CDR3nt	CDR3aa
TRBD2	15	NA	TRBJ2-5	TRBV29-1	TGCAGCGTTGAAGAGGAACTAGCGGGGGCGGAGACCCAGTACTTC	CSVEEELAGAETQYF
NA	17	NA	TRBJ2-2	TRBV5-6	TGTGCCAGCAGCTTTTCGAGAGCCGGGACACGCACCGGGGAGCTGTTTTTT	CASSFSRAGTRTGELFF
NA	14	NA	TRBJ1-1	TRBV3-1	TGTGCCAGCAGCGCGCAGGGTGGGGTGACTGAAGCTTTCTTT	CASSAQGGVTEAFF
NA	15	NA	TRBJ2-7	TRBV20-1	TGCAGTGCTAGAGGGGGCGACAGTGTAATCTACGAGCAGTACTTC	CSARGGDSVIYEQYF
NA	15	NA	TRBJ1-2	TRBV9	TGTGCCAGCAGCCTCCGGGGGGATCCCCTGGGGGGCTACACCTTC	CASSLRGDPLGGYTF
NA	14	NA	TRBJ1-2	TRBV6-5	TGTGCCAGCACCACCACAGGACACCACTATGGCTACACCTTC	CASTTTGHHYGYTF
NA	11	NA	TRBJ2-3	TRBV29-1	TGCAGCCCTAGTATCGCAGATACGCAGTATTTT	CSPSIADTQYF
NA	13	NA	TRBJ1-6	TRBV27	TGTGCCAGCAGTCTCAGCTTCAATTCACCCCTCCACTTT	CASSLSFNSPLHF
TRBD1	16	few	TRBJ2-1	TRBV10-1	TGCGCCAGCAGTTTCGGGACAGTCCGGTTATTCAATGAGCAGTTCTTC	CASSFGTVRLFNEQFF
NA	15	once	TRBJ2-5	TRBV7-9	TGTGCCAGCAGCTTTTTGGGCAGTCGGCGAGAGACCCAGTACTTC	CASSFLGSRRETQYF
NA	16	NA	TRBJ1-2	TRBV18	TGTGCCAGCTCACCAAAAAGGGTGTCCTCTAACTATGGCTACACCTTC	CASSPKRVSSNYGYTF
TRBD2	22	few	TRBJ2-7	TRBV6-1	TGTGCCAGCAGTGAAGCCCTGTTCCCGGGACTAGCGCCTCAGAACGTTCACTACGAGCAGTACTTC	CASSEALFPGLAPQNVHYEQYF
NA	17	NA	TRBJ2-7	TRBV18	TGTGCCAGCTCACCCCTGGGAATAGCAGGGAGCTCCTACGAGCAGTACTTC	CASSPLGIAGSSYEQYF
TRBD1	13	few	TRBJ2-2	TRBV28	TGTGCCAGCCTGGGACAGGGAATCGGGGAGCTGTTTTTT	CASLGQGIGELFF
NA	16	few	TRBJ2-4	TRBV3-1	TGTGCCAGCAGCCAACGAGGGTCCCTAGCCAAAAACATTCAGTACTTC	CASSQRGSLAKNIQYF
TRBD2	15	NA	TRBJ2-5	TRBV12-3/TRBV12-4	TGTGCCAGCAGTTTAGAGCGGGGGGGACAAGAGACCCAGTACTTC	CASSLERGGQETQYF
NA	13	many	TRBJ1-2	TRBV10-3	TGTGCCTCCCGGGACCCAGCTAACTATGGCTACACCTTC	CASRDPANYGYTF
NA	11	NA	TRBJ2-1	TRBV3-1	TGTGCCAGCAGCCAAAGTTATGAGCAGTTCTTC	CASSQSYEQFF
TRBD2	14	few	TRBJ2-3	TRBV7-9	TGTGCCAGCAGCTCCGGGACTAGCGTAGATACGCAGTATTTT	CASSSGTSVDTQYF
NA	15	many	TRBJ2-7	TRBV7-2	TGTGCCAGCAGCTTAGTCGCGGTGGCGGGATACGAGCAGTACTTC	CASSLVAVAGYEQYF
TRBD1	16	once	TRBJ2-2	TRBV28	TGTGCCAGCAGTATTCCCGACAGGGGGAACACCGGGGAGCTGTTTTTT	CASSIPDRGNTGELFF
TRBD1	14	few	TRBJ1-2	TRBV29-1	TGCAGCGTTGAGAGACAGGGGGCCGTGGGTGGCTACACCTTC	CSVERQGAVGGYTF
TRBD2	15	NA	TRBJ2-3	TRBV29-1	TGCAGCGTTGAAGGACTAGCGGCTAGCACAGATACGCAGTATTTT	CSVEGLAASTDTQYF
NA	14	NA	TRBJ1-5	TRBV5-6	TGTGCCAGCAGCTTCAGGTCTTACAATCAGCCCCAGCATTTT	CASSFRSYNQPQHF
NA	16	NA	TRBJ2-7	TRBV4-2	TGTGCCAGCAGCCAGGCACAGGGAAATAAACTCTACGAGCAGTACTTC	CASSQAQGNKLYEQYF
NA	16	NA	TRBJ2-2	TRBV6-1	TGTGCCTCCCGGGGATGGAACGAGGCAGGCACCGGGGAGCTGTTTTTT	CASRGWNEAGTGELFF
TRBD1	15	NA	TRBJ2-7	TRBV2	TGTGCCAGCAGTGAACCGGGACAGGGAGTCTACGAGCAGTACTTC	CASSEPGQGVYEQYF
NA	18	few	TRBJ2-3	TRBV6-1	TGTGCCAGCAGTGATCCACACGGGATCCAGACTAGCACAGATACGCAGTATTTT	CASSDPHGIQTSTDTQYF
NA	11	NA	TRBJ2-1	TRBV2	TGTGCCAGCAGTGGGGCTATTGAGCAGTTCTTC	CASSGAIEQFF
NA	13	many	TRBJ2-1	TRBV20-1	TGCAGTGCTAGCGGGGGCTCCTTGCGGGGGCAGTTCTTC	CSASGGSLRGQFF
NA	15	NA	TRBJ2-1	TRBV2	TGTGCCAGCACCCACGGGACACCCCTCGAGAATGAGCAGTTCTTC	CASTHGTPLENEQFF
NA	15	NA	TRBJ1-1	TRBV6-1	TGTGCCAGCATCCCCGGGCAGGGGATTGGCACTGAAGCTTTCTTT	CASIPGQGIGTEAFF
TRBD1	14	NA	TRBJ1-2	TRBV4-1	TGCGCCAGCAGCCAAGCGACAGGGAACTATGGCCACACCTTC	CASSQATGNYGHTF
TRBD1	16	few	TRBJ2-7	TRBV5-1	TGCGCCAGCAGCCTAAACCCGACAGGGGTACAGGGCGAGCAGTACTTC	CASSLNPTGVQGEQYF
TRBD2	14	NA	TRBJ2-5	TRBV28	TGTGCCAGCAGGTGGACTAGCTCGAGTGAGACCCAGTACTTC	CASRWTSSSETQYF
TRBD2	18	NA	TRBJ2-1	TRBV7-2	TGTGCCAGCAGTTTCCCCCGGACTAGCGCGGGAGGATACAATGAGCAGTTCTTC	CASSFPRTSAGGYNEQFF